The entry below gives a single T cell receptor beta chain sequence along with its context. Antigen unknown. Germline is not matched at one junction end, which may reflect a read error. Vbeta (60) and Jbeta (13) primers were used in the PCR. Produced via immunoSEQ multiplex PCR; TCRdb's table is partial and in-frame only. The profile shows around 200,000 clones, 82% of them singletons. The CDR3 consists of 15 residues. Per the germline V gene, CDR1 is SGHDT and CDR2 is YYEEEE. This sample was taken from a study of cytomegalovirus exposure and HLA in healthy donors. In the study overall: Across under 450 genotyped donors, approximately 81% landed in the Caucasian-associated ancestry cluster. The study's findings and limits: The study reported that TCR beta sequences accurately predicted HLA-A and HLA-B alleles in most subjects. Earlier analysis found most TCR beta V segments productive about 87% or about 30% of the time. There were around 160 TCR beta chains listed as cytomegalovirus-associated.

This clonotype was obtained from a young woman in good health and CMV-seronegative. This chain uses TRBV5-6 with TRBJ1-2, with 7 positions matching TRBD1. The sequenced sample was PBMCs. The CDR3 sequence: CVSSFQTGKNYGYTF. CDR3 DNA sequence: TGTGTCAGCAGCTTTCAGACAGGGAAGAACTATGGCTACACCTTC.